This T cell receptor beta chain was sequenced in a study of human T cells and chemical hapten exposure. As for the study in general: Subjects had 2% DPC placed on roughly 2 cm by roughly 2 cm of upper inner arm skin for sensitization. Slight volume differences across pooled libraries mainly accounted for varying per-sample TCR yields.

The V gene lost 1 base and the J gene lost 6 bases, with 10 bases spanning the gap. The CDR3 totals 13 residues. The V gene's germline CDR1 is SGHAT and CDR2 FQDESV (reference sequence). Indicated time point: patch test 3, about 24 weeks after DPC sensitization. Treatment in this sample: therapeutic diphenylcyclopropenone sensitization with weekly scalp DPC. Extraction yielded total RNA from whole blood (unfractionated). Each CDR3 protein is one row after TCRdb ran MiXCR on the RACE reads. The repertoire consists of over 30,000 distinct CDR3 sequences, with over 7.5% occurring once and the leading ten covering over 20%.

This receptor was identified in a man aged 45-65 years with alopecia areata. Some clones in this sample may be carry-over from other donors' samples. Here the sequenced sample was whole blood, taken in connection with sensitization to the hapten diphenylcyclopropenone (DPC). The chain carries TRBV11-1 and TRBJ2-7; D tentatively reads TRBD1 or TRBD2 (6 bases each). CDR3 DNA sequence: TGTGCCAGCAGCTTAGAAGGGGGAGGCGAGCAGTACTTC. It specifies CASSLEGGGEQYF.